This is a list of T cell receptor beta chains from one sample in a study of cytomegalovirus exposure and HLA in healthy donors. Assay used: immunoSEQ multiplex PCR; TCRdb lists only in-frame clones, some missing. In the table there are about 170,000 clones, 75% to 90% of which are singletons. The sequencing input was PBMCs. The receptor set was obtained from a woman under 30 in good health and CMV-seronegative. The CDR3 runs from the conserved cysteine through the conserved F or W. The D gene is left open where the match is weak. Expanded clones get a size class; other rows say once, few or many, or leave the size out.

CDR3 protein | CDR3 DNA | clone size | J gene | D gene | V gene
CASSLPGEAFF | TGTGCCAGCAGCTTGCCGGGAGAAGCTTTCTTT | . | TRBJ1-1 | . | TRBV5-4
CASSPRPPSGRYNEQFF | TGTGCCAGCAGCCCGAGACCCCCTAGCGGGCGTTACAATGAGCAGTTCTTC | few | TRBJ2-1 | TRBD2 | TRBV5-6
CASSSWIAGGSQGELFF | TGCGCCAGCAGCTCCTGGATAGCGGGGGGCTCCCAGGGGGAGCTGTTTTTT | . | TRBJ2-2 | TRBD2 | TRBV5-1
CASSIGSGGNTEAFF | TGTGCCAGTAGTATTGGGTCCGGGGGGAACACTGAAGCTTTCTTT | . | TRBJ1-1 | . | TRBV19
CASSERQGNGYTF | TGTGCCAGCAGTGAACGACAGGGTAATGGCTACACCTTC | . | TRBJ1-2 | TRBD1 | TRBV2
CASTTTGRNYGYTF | TGTGCCAGCACAACGACAGGGAGGAACTATGGCTACACCTTC | . | TRBJ1-2 | TRBD1 | TRBV2
CASSLYIAGGQEIEHF | TGTGCCAGCAGCTTATATATAGCAGGGGGACAGGAAATAGAGCATTTT | . | TRBJ1-5 | TRBD1 | TRBV7-9
CASSTRLAGDTEAFF | TGTGCCAGCAGTACCCGGTTGGCGGGGGACACTGAAGCTTTCTTT | . | TRBJ1-1 | . | TRBV6-6
CASSSDRQGDYGYTF | TGTGCCAGCAGCTCAGATCGACAGGGCGACTATGGCTACACCTTC | . | TRBJ1-2 | TRBD1 | TRBV5-6
CAGVTAGYGNTIYF | TGTGCCGGCGTCACGGCAGGGTATGGAAACACCATATATTTT | . | TRBJ1-3 | . | TRBV7-9
CASSLLSGRGVEKLFF | TGTGCCAGCAGTTTATTATCGGGCAGGGGCGTTGAAAAACTGTTTTTT | few | TRBJ1-4 | . | TRBV27
CAWSFYSGTGELFF | TGTGCCTGGAGTTTCTACTCGGGGACCGGGGAGCTGTTTTTT | few | TRBJ2-2 | . | TRBV30
CSAGTSDSYEQYF | TGCAGCGCCGGGACTAGCGACTCCTACGAGCAGTACTTC | . | TRBJ2-7 | TRBD2 | TRBV29-1
CASSYSTGFTQYF | TGTGCCAGCAGTTACTCGACAGGATTTACCCAGTACTTC | . | TRBJ2-5 | . | TRBV6-5
CASSLTGVNYGYTF | TGTGCCAGCAGCCTTACAGGGGTTAACTATGGCTACACCTTC | once | TRBJ1-2 | TRBD1 | TRBV5-6
CASSPGQGPYEQYF | TGTGCCAGCTCACCAGGACAGGGACCCTACGAGCAGTACTTC | . | TRBJ2-7 | TRBD1 | TRBV18
CSVRAGTGLMNTEAFF | TGCAGCGTGCGGGCCGGGACAGGGCTCATGAACACTGAAGCTTTCTTT | . | TRBJ1-1 | TRBD1 | TRBV29-1
CASSLKGLTETQYF | TGTGCCAGCAGCTTAAAGGGACTTACAGAGACCCAGTACTTC | . | TRBJ2-5 | . | TRBV11-2
CASSESVNTEAFF | TGTGCCAGCAGTGAATCAGTGAACACTGAAGCTTTCTTT | . | TRBJ1-1 | . | TRBV6-4
CASSYGKYSGNTIYF | TGTGCCAGCAGTTACGGAAAGTACAGTGGAAACACCATATATTTT | . | TRBJ1-3 | . | TRBV6-5
CASSQVKTSGGAGEQFF | TGTGCCAGCAGCCAAGTTAAGACTAGCGGGGGGGCGGGTGAGCAGTTCTTC | . | TRBJ2-1 | TRBD2 | TRBV14
CAISESIAGGGYGYTF | TGTGCCATCAGTGAGTCGATAGCAGGGGGCGGCTATGGCTACACCTTC | . | TRBJ1-2 | TRBD1 | TRBV10-3
CASSSRSGGPTNYGYTF | TGTGCCAGCAGTTCCCGCTCAGGGGGCCCTACTAACTATGGCTACACCTTC | . | TRBJ1-2 | TRBD1 | TRBV27
CASSLDFLVVWRGYNEQFF | TGTGCCAGCAGCTTAGATTTCCTAGTCGTCTGGCGGGGGTACAATGAGCAGTTCTTC | . | TRBJ2-1 | TRBD2 | TRBV7-8
CASSTGDRGANYGYTF | TGTGCCAGTAGTACCGGAGACAGGGGAGCTAACTATGGCTACACCTTC | . | TRBJ1-2 | TRBD1 | TRBV19
CSARGEKLFF | TGCAGTGCTAGAGGGGAGAAACTGTTTTTT | . | TRBJ1-4 | . | TRBV20-1
CASSRETSGINEQFF | TGCGCCAGCAGTAGAGAGACTAGCGGCATCAATGAGCAGTTCTTC | . | TRBJ2-1 | TRBD2 | TRBV10-1
CASSFLGDRAQTFTGELFF | TGTGCCAGCAGCTTTCTCGGAGACAGGGCCCAAACCTTCACCGGGGAGCTGTTTTTT | . | TRBJ2-2 | TRBD1 | TRBV13
CASISEQGTYEQYF | TGTGCCAGCATCTCAGAACAGGGGACCTACGAGCAGTACTTC | . | TRBJ2-7 | TRBD1 | TRBV28
CASSQLQGAYEQYF | TGTGCCAGCAGCCAACTACAGGGGGCCTACGAGCAGTACTTC | . | TRBJ2-7 | TRBD1 | TRBV9
CASSPAGNGYTF | TGTGCCAGCTCACCGGCAGGGAATGGCTACACCTTC | . | TRBJ1-2 | . | TRBV18
CASSGGQGRETQYF | TGCGCCAGCAGCGGAGGACAGGGCAGGGAGACCCAGTACTTC | once | TRBJ2-5 | TRBD1 | TRBV5-1